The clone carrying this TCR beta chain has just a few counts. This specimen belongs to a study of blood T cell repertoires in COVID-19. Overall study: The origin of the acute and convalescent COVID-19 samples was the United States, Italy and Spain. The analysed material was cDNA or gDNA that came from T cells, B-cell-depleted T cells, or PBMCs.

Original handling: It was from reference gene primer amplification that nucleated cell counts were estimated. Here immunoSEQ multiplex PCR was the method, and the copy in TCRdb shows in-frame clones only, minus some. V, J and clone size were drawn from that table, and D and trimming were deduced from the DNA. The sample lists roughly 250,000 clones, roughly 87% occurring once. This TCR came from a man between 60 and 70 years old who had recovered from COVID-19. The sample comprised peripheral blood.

CDR3 nucleotide sequence: TGTGCCAGCAGTCCCGGGACAGGGTTTACTGAAGCTTTCTTT. It is translated as CASSPGTGFTEAFF. The genes are TRBV6-5 and TRBJ1-1, with 9 bases matching TRBD1. The germline V gene has CDR1 MNHEY and CDR2 SVGAGI. This CDR3 comprises 14 residues. With 5 bases clipped from V and 5 bases from J, the junction kept 6 bases outside the gene matches.